The T cell receptor beta chain described here comes from a study of blood T cell repertoires in COVID-19 (dated by TCRdb to about 2020). General notes on the study: The collaborator samples originated in the United States, Italy and Spain and spanned the acute and convalescent phases of COVID-19. The prospective study material was composed of cDNA or gDNA derived from T cells, B-cell-depleted T cells, or PBMCs. Deeply sampled blood TCRbeta repertoires from subjects exposed to, actively infected with, or recovered from COVID-19 were included in the dataset. The repertoires were made available in a free public database intended to serve as a resource for research on the immune response to SARS-CoV-2. Samples were obtained from the ongoing ImmuneRACE study (first 160 participants) and from some 1,200 subjects provided by 6 global collaborators. The sample metadata nearly always contained a de-identified subject ID, COVID-19 status, age in years and sex. Where HLA class I and class II types were available, the types were taken from metadata supplied by the sample provider, not from assay-based typing. Study-wide conclusions, independent of this receptor: The quantity of clinical and demographic metadata differed by source and by participant and was supplied without curation.

The immunoSEQ Assay, a bias-controlled multiplex PCR, was used to amplify TCRbeta CDR3 regions from genomic DNA. The authors processed their data as follows. The number of nucleated cells in each sample was estimated from the amplification of reference gene primers within the assay. Sequence reads were collapsed and filtered to measure the absolute abundance of every unique TCRbeta CDR3 rearrangement. For each sample, productive Simpson clonality was calculated as the square root of Simpson's diversity index over productive rearrangements. TCRdb re-hosts the immuneACCESS table, in-frame sequences only. Its copies lack some clones; in the studies checked, an unresolved V gene accounts for under half of them, and the cause for the rest is not known. Clone size and V and J calls were adopted from that table, with D and trimming inferred from the DNA. The sample table shows about 42,000 clones, and 88% are seen once. Less than 3% of the sample is in the top ten clones.

For this chain, trimming is 6 bases at the V end and 0 bases at the J end, and the number of junction bases without a gene match is 12. The CDR3 has 18 amino acids, counting the end cysteine and phenylalanine. Only the CDR3 DNA stays, 54 bases, in frame from base 1. CDR1 and CDR2 were assigned from the germline V gene (reference sequence) as GTSNPN and SVGIG. Whole blood was collected in K2EDTA tubes by collaborating institutions according to the institutions' own protocols. For TCRbeta analysis, collaborators shipped samples in one of three forms: frozen whole blood, isolated PBMCs, or DNA extracted from either of those sample types. With regard to this clone: Its binding antigen is unknown. There are no base qualities to consult, and no much larger clone falls within one base.

This TCR came from a human donor in a cohort sampled during active COVID-19. Input material: peripheral blood. The chain links TRBV30 with TRBJ2-6; 9 central nucleotides agree with TRBD1. The CDR3 region: CACDARGQGTSGANVLTF. The DNA sequence follows: TGTGCCTGCGATGCTCGAGGACAGGGGACCTCTGGGGCCAACGTCCTGACTTTC.